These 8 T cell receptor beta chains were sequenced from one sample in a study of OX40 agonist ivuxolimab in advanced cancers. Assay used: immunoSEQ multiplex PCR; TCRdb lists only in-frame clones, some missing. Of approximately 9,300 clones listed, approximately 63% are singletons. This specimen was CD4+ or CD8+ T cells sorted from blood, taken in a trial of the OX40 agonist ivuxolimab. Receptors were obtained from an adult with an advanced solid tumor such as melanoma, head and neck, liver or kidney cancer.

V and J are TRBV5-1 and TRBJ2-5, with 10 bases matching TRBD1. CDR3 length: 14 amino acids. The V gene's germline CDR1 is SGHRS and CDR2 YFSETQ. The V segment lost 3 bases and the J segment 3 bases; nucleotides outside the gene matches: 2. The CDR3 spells CASSSGQGKETQYF. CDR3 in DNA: TGCGCCAGCAGCTCGGGACAGGGGAAAGAGACCCAGTACTTC.

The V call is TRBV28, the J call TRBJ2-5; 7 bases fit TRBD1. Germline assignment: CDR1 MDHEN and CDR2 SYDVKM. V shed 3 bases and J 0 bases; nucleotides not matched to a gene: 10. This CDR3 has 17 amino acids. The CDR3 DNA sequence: TGTGCCAGCAGTTTTCCAAGCGTGGGACAGTACCAAGAGACCCAGTACTTC. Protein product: CASSFPSVGQYQETQYF.

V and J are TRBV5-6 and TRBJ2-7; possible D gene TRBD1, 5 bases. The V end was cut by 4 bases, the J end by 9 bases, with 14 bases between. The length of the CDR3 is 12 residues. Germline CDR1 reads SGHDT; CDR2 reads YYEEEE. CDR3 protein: CASSPGQSVQYF. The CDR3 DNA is TGTGCCAGCAGCCCCGGACAATCCGTGCAGTACTTC.

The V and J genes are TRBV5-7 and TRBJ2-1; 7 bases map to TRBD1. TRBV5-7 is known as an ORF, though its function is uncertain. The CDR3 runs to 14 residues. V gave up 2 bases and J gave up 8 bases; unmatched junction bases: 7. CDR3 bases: TGTGCCAGCAGCTTAAACAGGGGTTGGGATGAGCAGTTCTTC. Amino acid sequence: CASSLNRGWDEQFF.

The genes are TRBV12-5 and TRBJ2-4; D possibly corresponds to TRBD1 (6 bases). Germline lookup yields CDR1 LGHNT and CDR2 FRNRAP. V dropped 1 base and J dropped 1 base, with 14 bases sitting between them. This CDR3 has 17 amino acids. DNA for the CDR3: TGTGCTAGTGGTTTGGCACGGGGCCAGGGGGCCAAAAACATTCAGTACTTC. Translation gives CASGLARGQGAKNIQYF. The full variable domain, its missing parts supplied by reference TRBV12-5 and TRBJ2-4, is DARVTQTPRHKVTEMGQEVTMRCQPILGHNTVFWYRQTMMQGLELLAYFRNRAPLDDSGMPKDRFSAEMPDATLATLKIQPSEPRDSAVYFCASGLARGQGAKNIQYFGAGTRLSVL.

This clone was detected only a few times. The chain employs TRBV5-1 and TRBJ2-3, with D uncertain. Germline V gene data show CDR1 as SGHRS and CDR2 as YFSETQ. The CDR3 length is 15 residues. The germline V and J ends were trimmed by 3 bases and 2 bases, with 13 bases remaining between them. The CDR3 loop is CASSYPSGNTDTQYF. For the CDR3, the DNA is TGCGCCAGCAGCTACCCTTCAGGTAACACAGATACGCAGTATTTT.

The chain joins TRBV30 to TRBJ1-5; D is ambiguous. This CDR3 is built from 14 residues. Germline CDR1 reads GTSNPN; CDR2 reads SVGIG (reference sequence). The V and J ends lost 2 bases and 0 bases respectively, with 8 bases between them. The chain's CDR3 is CAWSPAFSNQPQHF. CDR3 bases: TGTGCCTGGAGTCCAGCCTTTAGCAATCAGCCCCAGCATTTT.

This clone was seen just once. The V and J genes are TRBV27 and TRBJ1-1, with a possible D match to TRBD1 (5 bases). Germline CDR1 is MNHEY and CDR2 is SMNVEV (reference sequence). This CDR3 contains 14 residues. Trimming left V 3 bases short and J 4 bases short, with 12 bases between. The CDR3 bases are TGTGCCAGCAGTTTCGGGGGGGGGAGCACTGAAGCTTTCTTT. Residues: CASSFGGGSTEAFF.